This entry features one TCR beta chain sequence. Antigen unknown. The sample originates from a study of cytomegalovirus exposure and HLA in healthy donors. General study results and limits: Reports indicate that TCR beta sequences accurately predicted the HLA-A and HLA-B alleles of most subjects. There was a cluster of highly shared sequence variants that was likely a sequencing artifact.

The primer mix had 60 Vbeta and 13 Jbeta primers. Clones were sequenced by immunoSEQ multiplex PCR, and TCRdb holds only the in-frame ones, with some missing. Of under 100,000 clones listed, around three quarters are singletons. Specimen: PBMCs. This clonotype originated in a woman aged 50 to 65 in good health and CMV-seropositive.

The DNA for the CDR3 is TGTGCCAGTAGCACCGCAGGGAATCAGCCCCAGCATTTT. Translated, it gives CASSTAGNQPQHF. The chain recombines TRBV19 with TRBJ1-5; maybe TRBD1 (5 bases). Trimming removed 6 bases from V and 4 bases from J, with 10 bases in between. The CDR3 is made up of 13 amino acids. The germline gives CDR1 LNHDA, CDR2 SQIVND (reference sequence).